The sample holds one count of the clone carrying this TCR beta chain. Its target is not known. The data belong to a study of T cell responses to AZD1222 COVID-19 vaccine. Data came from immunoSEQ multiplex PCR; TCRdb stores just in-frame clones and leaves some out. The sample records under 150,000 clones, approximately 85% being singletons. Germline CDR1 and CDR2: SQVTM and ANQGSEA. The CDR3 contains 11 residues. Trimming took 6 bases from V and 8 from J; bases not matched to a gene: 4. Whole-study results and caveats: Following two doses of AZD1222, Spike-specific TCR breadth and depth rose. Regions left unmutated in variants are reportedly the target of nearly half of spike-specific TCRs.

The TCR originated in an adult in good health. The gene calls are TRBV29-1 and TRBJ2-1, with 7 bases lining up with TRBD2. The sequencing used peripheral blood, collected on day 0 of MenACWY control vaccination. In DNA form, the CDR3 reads TGCAGCGTACGTCTAGCGGATGAGCAGTTCTTC. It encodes CSVRLADEQFF.